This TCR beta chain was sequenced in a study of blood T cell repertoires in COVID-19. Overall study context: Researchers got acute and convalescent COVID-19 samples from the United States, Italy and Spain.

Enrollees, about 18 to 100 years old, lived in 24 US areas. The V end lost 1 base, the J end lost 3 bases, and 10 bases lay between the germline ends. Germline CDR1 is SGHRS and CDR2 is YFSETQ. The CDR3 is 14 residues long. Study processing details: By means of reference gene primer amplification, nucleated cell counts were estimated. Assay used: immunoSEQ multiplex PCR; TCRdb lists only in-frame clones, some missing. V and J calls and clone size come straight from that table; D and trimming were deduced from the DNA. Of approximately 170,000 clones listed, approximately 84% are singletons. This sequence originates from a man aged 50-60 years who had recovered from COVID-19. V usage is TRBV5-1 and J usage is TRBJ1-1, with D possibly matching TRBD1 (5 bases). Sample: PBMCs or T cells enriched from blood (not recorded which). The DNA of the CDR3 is TGCGCCAGCAGCTTGTCGCCGGGGGACACTGAAGCTTTCTTT. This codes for CASSLSPGDTEAFF.